These 25 T cell receptor beta chains came from one sample sequenced in a study of blood T cell repertoires in COVID-19 (dated by TCRdb to the early 2020s). The library was made by the immunoSEQ multiplex PCR assay. Imported from immuneACCESS, the table was reduced by TCRdb to in-frame sequences with V and J called. These copies leave out some clones; in studies compared against another copy, an unresolved V gene accounts for under half, and the cause of the remainder is not known. For this sample there are about 140,000 clones; about 83% appear just once. The top ten clonotypes cover under 10% of the sample. The sample was peripheral blood. The source is a man between 25 and 39 years old with COVID-19, enrolled during active disease.

The J gene is TRBJ2-1, the V gene TRBV4-1, with 10 bases identical to TRBD1. Trimming took 4 bases from V and 9 from J; bases not matched to a gene: 9. The length of the CDR3 is 15 residues. Per the germline V gene, CDR1 is MGHRA and CDR2 is YSYEKL. CDR3 loop: CASSPGTGVGSEQFF. The CDR3 DNA follows: TGCGCCAGCAGCCCCGGGACAGGGGTAGGATCTGAGCAGTTCTTC.

The CDR3 is CASKAEYSNQPQHF. The CDR3 region has the DNA TGTGCCAGCAAGGCGGAGTATAGCAATCAGCCCCAGCATTTT. The rearrangement joins TRBV9 to TRBJ1-5; no clear D. CDR1 is SGDLS, CDR2 YYNGEE, per germline. V was pared by 6 bases and J by 0 bases, with 10 bases between. The CDR3 runs 14 residues.

The V gene is TRBV5-4, the J gene TRBJ2-1, with TRBD2 matching over 7 bases. The CDR3 totals 12 residues. Germline V CDR1 and CDR2: SGHNT, YYREEE (reference sequence). The trim removed 2 bases at V and 7 bases at J, leaving 0 bases unmatched. The CDR3 protein is CASSFGGNEQFF. Written as DNA, the CDR3 is TGTGCCAGCAGCTTCGGGGGGAATGAGCAGTTCTTC.

This clone was found once. The chain couples TRBV28 to TRBJ2-6, with D perhaps matching TRBD2 (5 bases). This CDR3 has 18 residues. Looked up from germline, CDR1 is MDHEN and CDR2 is SYDVKM. Between the trimmed V and J ends, which lost 7 bases and 0 bases, there was a span of 19 bases. This chain's CDR3 is CASNLSGESGSGANVLTF. CDR3 DNA: TGTGCCAGCAACCTCTCCGGGGAATCAGGCTCTGGGGCCAACGTCCTGACTTTC. Together with reference TRBV28 and TRBJ2-6, the CDR3 gives the full variable domain: DVKVTQSSRYLVKRTGEKVFLECVQDMDHENMFWYRQDPGLGLRLIYFSYDVKMKEKGDIPEGYSVSREKKERFSLILESASTNQTSMYLCASNLSGESGSGANVLTFGAGSRLTVL.

The CDR3 region has the DNA TGTGCCAGCAATCCTTTCCTTTGGACAGGGAGCTCCTACGAGCAGTACTTC. Protein: CASNPFLWTGSSYEQYF. The chain links TRBV28 to TRBJ2-7; TRBD1 matches at 8 bases. The CDR3 consists of 17 residues. Germline assignment: CDR1 MDHEN and CDR2 SYDVKM. V dropped 7 bases and J dropped 0; count of bases not matched to a gene: 14.

The V and J genes are TRBV11-2 and TRBJ2-3, with D possibly TRBD2 on 5 matching bases. There are 17 residues in the CDR3. V lost 5 bases and J lost 1, with 19 bases in between. Germline CDR1 and CDR2: SGHAT and FQNNGV. CDR3 in amino acids: CASSPPGGSRGTDTQYF. CDR3 DNA sequence: TGTGCCAGCAGCCCGCCTGGAGGATCTCGGGGCACAGATACGCAGTATTTT. Full variable domain (missing parts from reference TRBV11-2 and TRBJ2-3): EAGVAQSPRYKIIEKRQSVAFWCNPISGHATLYWYQQILGQGPKLLIQFQNNGVVDDSQLPKDRFSAERLKGVDSTLKIQPAKLEDSAVYLCASSPPGGSRGTDTQYFGPGTRLTVL.

The chain uses TRBV6-5 and TRBJ2-3, with TRBD2 matching over 7 bases. Germline V gene lookup returns CDR1 MNHEY and CDR2 SVGAGI. The CDR3 has 16 residues. Trimming took 4 bases from V and 6 from J; bases not matched to a gene: 13. The CDR3 nucleotides read TGTGCCAGCAGTTCAGTGGGAGGGCCTCGGAGGGATACGCAGTATTTT. It encodes CASSSVGGPRRDTQYF.

V usage is TRBV28 and J usage is TRBJ2-2; 9 bases line up with TRBD1. Germline lookup yields CDR1 MDHEN and CDR2 SYDVKM. J was trimmed by 5 bases and V by 2 bases; bases with no gene match: 6. This CDR3 comprises 16 residues. The chain's CDR3 is CASSLPGQGFTGELFF. Here the CDR3 DNA reads TGTGCCAGCAGTTTACCGGGACAGGGTTTTACCGGGGAGCTGTTTTTT. Together with reference TRBV28 and TRBJ2-2, the CDR3 gives the full variable domain: DVKVTQSSRYLVKRTGEKVFLECVQDMDHENMFWYRQDPGLGLRLIYFSYDVKMKEKGDIPEGYSVSREKKERFSLILESASTNQTSMYLCASSLPGQGFTGELFFGEGSRLTVL.

This rearrangement joins TRBV6-2 or TRBV6-3 to TRBJ1-1; D gene uncertain. Germline loops: CDR1 MNHEY, CDR2 SVGEGT. The V end lost 4 bases, the J end lost 0 bases, and 9 bases lay between the germline ends. The CDR3 extends over 14 amino acids. Here the CDR3 reads CASSLALMNTEAFF. The CDR3 DNA is TGTGCCAGCAGTTTGGCACTAATGAACACTGAAGCTTTCTTT.

The rearrangement links TRBV3-1 (or the pseudogene TRBV3-2) to TRBJ2-5, with TRBD2 identical over 14 bases. Trimming took 4 bases from V and 7 from J; bases not matched to a gene: 17. The CDR3 sequence is 19 residues long. In germline, CDR1 is LGHDT, CDR2 YNNKEL (reference sequence). Here the CDR3 reads CASSPLTRGTSGRSATQYF. The DNA for the CDR3 is TGTGCCAGCAGCCCGTTAACTCGAGGGACTAGCGGGAGATCGGCGACCCAGTACTTC.

This clone appeared a single time. The chain carries TRBV19 and TRBJ1-4, with a weak D call TRBD1 (6 bases). The CDR3 loop spans 10 amino acids. Germline values: CDR1 LNHDA, CDR2 SQIVND (reference sequence). CDR3: CLGTNEKLFF. CDR3 in DNA: TGTTTGGGGACAAATGAAAAACTGTTTTTT.

The chain has TRBV10-3 and TRBJ2-2; D uncertain. In germline, CDR1 is ENHRY, CDR2 SYGVKD. The CDR3 contains 13 residues. V shed 10 bases and J shed 6 bases, with 15 bases lying between them. CDR3 coding DNA: TGTGCCACCAAAGTTGGTTCAGCCGGGGAGCTGTTTTTT. Amino acid sequence: CATKVGSAGELFF.

The chain employs TRBV12-2 and TRBJ1-2; TRBD1, as called in the table, went unchecked against the DNA. TRBV12-2 is annotated as a pseudogene. This CDR3 contains 15 residues. In DNA form, the CDR3 reads TGTGCAAGTCGACGATTCCGGGACAGGGCATATGGCTACACCTTC. Encoded protein: CASRRFRDRAYGYTF.

J is TRBJ2-5 and V is TRBV5-8; 7 bases map to TRBD1. The CDR3 is 15 residues long. The germline V gene has CDR1 SGHTS and CDR2 YDEGEE. Trimming removed 0 bases from V and 2 bases from J; junction bases left unmatched: 4. CDR3 bases: TGTGCCAGCAGCTTGGCGGGACAGCCTCAAGAGACCCAGTACTTC. It is translated as CASSLAGQPQETQYF.

The rearrangement uses TRBV18 and TRBJ1-1; tentative D call: TRBD1 (6 bases). Trimming pared 8 bases from V and 0 bases from J, leaving 16 bases between. CDR3 length equals 15 residues. Per germline, CDR1 KGHSH and CDR2 LQKENI. CDR3 nucleotide sequence: TGTGCCAGCAGATCTAATGCAGGGGTGAACACTGAAGCTTTCTTT. Its protein product is CASRSNAGVNTEAFF.

The chain uses TRBV30 and TRBJ2-1; TRBD1 matches 9 bases. V was pared by 1 base and J by 6 bases, with 1 base of the junction left unmatched. Germline V gene sequence: CDR1 GTSNPN, CDR2 SVGIG (reference sequence). The length of the CDR3 is 13 residues. The CDR3 sequence: CAWSGDRANEQFF. The CDR3 DNA follows: TGTGCCTGGAGTGGGGACAGGGCCAATGAGCAGTTCTTC.

The V gene is TRBV4-3, the J gene TRBJ2-1, with D unclear. CDR1 LGHNA and CDR2 YSLEER come from the germline V gene. The V end lost 4 bases, the J end lost 4 bases, and 8 bases lay between the germline ends. This CDR3 contains 13 residues. CDR3 amino acids: CASSPPGYNEQFF. In nucleotides, the CDR3 is TGCGCCAGCAGCCCCCCCGGGTACAATGAGCAGTTCTTC.

J is TRBJ2-3 and V is TRBV3-1 (or the pseudogene TRBV3-2); D is uncertain. From germline, CDR1 is LGHDT and CDR2 YNNKEL (reference sequence). This CDR3 is 17 amino acids long. Deletions cut 4 bases from V and 3 bases from J, with 20 bases between. CDR3 bases: TGTGCCAGCAGCCGCCCAAAGAAAGACACTCAGACAGATACGCAGTATTTT. This codes for CASSRPKKDTQTDTQYF.

The CDR3 protein is CASSDTPTGLVTDTQYF. In DNA form, the CDR3 reads TGTGCCAGCAGTGATACCCCCACAGGTCTAGTCACAGATACGCAGTATTTT. V and J are TRBV6-2 or TRBV6-3 and TRBJ2-3; tentatively, D is TRBD1 (5 bases). Trimming pared 5 bases from V and 2 bases from J, leaving 20 bases between. The germline V gene has CDR1 MNHEY and CDR2 SVGEGT. CDR3 length: 17 residues.

The chain's CDR3 is CASSQPVRGRPNYGYTF. The CDR3 DNA sequence: TGCGCCAGCAGCCAACCGGTGCGGGGGCGACCCAACTATGGCTACACCTTC. The genes are TRBV4-1 and TRBJ1-2, with D possibly being TRBD1 (6 bases). CDR1 and CDR2 from the germline V gene are MGHRA and YSYEKL. The CDR3 is 17 amino acids. V lost 2 bases and J lost 2, with 18 bases in between.

V usage is TRBV28 and J usage is TRBJ2-7, with D possibly TRBD1 on 5 matching bases. The CDR3 is 13 amino acids. The V end was cut by 2 bases, the J end by 5 bases, with 10 bases between. Germline V lookup: CDR1 MDHEN, CDR2 SYDVKM. The CDR3 sequence: CASSLKGYHEQYF. Written as DNA, the CDR3 is TGTGCCAGCAGTTTAAAGGGGTACCACGAGCAGTACTTC.

In this sample, this clone turned up once. The chain employs TRBV7-9 and TRBJ1-2, with a possible D match to TRBD1 (6 bases). Germline loops: CDR1 SEHNR, CDR2 FQNEAQ (reference sequence). CDR3 length: 14 residues. Trimming took off 3 bases at V and 3 bases at J, with 11 bases between the two ends. This CDR3 is CASSLDSDDYGYTF. CDR3 nucleotides: TGTGCCAGCAGCTTGGACAGTGATGACTATGGCTACACCTTC.

This sequence joins TRBV30 and TRBJ1-4, with 8 bases identical to TRBD1. V gave up 1 base and J gave up 5 bases; unmatched junction bases: 18. Germline loops: CDR1 GTSNPN, CDR2 SVGIG (reference sequence). This CDR3 has 19 residues. The CDR3 nucleotides read TGTGCCTGGAGTGAGACAGGGGCAGAACATCTGAACCGAAATGAAAAACTGTTTTTT. Its translation: CAWSETGAEHLNRNEKLFF.

This clone was seen once. V gene TRBV15 combines with J gene TRBJ2-3; possibly TRBD1 for D (6 bases). The CDR3 is 14 amino acids. The germline V and J ends were trimmed by 1 base and 2 bases, with 7 bases remaining between them. The germline V gene has CDR1 LNHNV and CDR2 YYDKDF (reference sequence). The CDR3 bases are TGTGCCACCAGCAGAGCAGGGGACACAGATACGCAGTATTTT. Residues: CATSRAGDTDTQYF. Complete variable domain (other parts from reference TRBV15 and TRBJ2-3): DAMVIQNPRYQVTQFGKPVTLSCSQTLNHNVMYWYQQKSSQAPKLLFHYYDKDFNNEADTPDNFQSRRPNTSFCFLDIRSPGLGDTAMYLCATSRAGDTDTQYFGPGTRLTVL.

The chain joins TRBV2 to TRBJ1-1; tentatively, D is TRBD1 (6 bases). V was shortened by 8 bases and J by 1 base, with 14 bases between the two germline ends. Germline-derived CDR1 and CDR2 are SNHLY and FYNNEI. The length of the CDR3 is 14 residues. The CDR3 loop is CASGGRGKNTEAFF. For the CDR3, the DNA is TGTGCCAGCGGGGGGAGGGGGAAGAACACTGAAGCTTTCTTT.